The 13 T cell receptor beta chains below come from one sample, sequenced in a study of beta chain features in type 1 diabetes. Study-level findings and limits: TCRB CDR3s were moderately but significantly shorter in Type 1 diabetes patients in all four CD4+ subsets.

The authors reverse transcribed all of the isolated RNA, so sequencing captured expressed TCRB transcripts. Produced via immunoSEQ multiplex PCR; TCRdb's table is partial and in-frame only. This repertoire shows a few hundred thousand clones, roughly a quarter found once; its top ten account for roughly 0.011%. Their specific antigens are unknown. The source material was naive CD4+ T cells from blood. Receptors originate from a woman aged 30 to 39 with type 1 diabetes.

This clone was counted only a few times. The V and J genes are TRBV28 and TRBJ2-1, with 9 bases that match TRBD2. Germline lookup yields CDR1 MDHEN and CDR2 SYDVKM. The CDR3 loop spans 15 amino acids. Unmatched junction bases numbered 10, after V lost 6 bases and J lost 7 bases. The CDR3 sequence: CASRGSGRYGNEQFF. The CDR3 nucleotides are TGTGCCAGCAGGGGAAGCGGGAGGTATGGTAATGAGCAGTTCTTC.

Turning to this clone: Other DNA sequences in the sample encode the same CDR3. V is TRBV29-1 and J is TRBJ1-1, with a possible D match to TRBD1 (5 bases). V shed 1 base and J shed 5 bases, with 8 bases lying between them. Germline V gene data show CDR1 as SQVTM and CDR2 as ANQGSEA. This CDR3 has 12 residues. For the CDR3, the DNA is TGCAGCGTTGAAGTTCGGGGGACTGAAGCTTTCTTT. Translated: CSVEVRGTEAFF.

This clone has more than one count but fewer than ten. Here the CDR3 DNA reads TGTGCCAGCTCACTCCGAGCGGGAGGCACCTACGAGCAGTACTTC. It specifies CASSLRAGGTYEQYF. This chain joins TRBV18 and TRBJ2-7; 9 nucleotides line up with TRBD2. The CDR3 runs to 15 residues. J gave up 2 bases and V 4 bases, and 6 bases lay outside the gene matches. The V gene's germline CDR1 is KGHSH and CDR2 LQKENI.

This clone has more than one count but fewer than ten. The chain links TRBV11-2 to TRBJ2-2; D uncertain. This CDR3 is built from 15 residues. With 0 bases removed from V and 7 bases from J, the gap between germline ends came to 12 bases. The germline gives CDR1 SGHAT, CDR2 FQNNGV. The CDR3 DNA follows: TGTGCCAGCAGCTTAGATCGGTTTTATGGCGGGGAGCTGTTTTTT. Translated, it gives CASSLDRFYGGELFF.

This clone was counted a few times. The V and J genes are TRBV4-1 and TRBJ1-4, with D uncertain. Germline lookup yields CDR1 MGHRA and CDR2 YSYEKL. Between the trimmed V and J ends, which lost 2 bases and 5 bases, there was a span of 12 bases. This CDR3 contains 15 residues. CDR3 loop: CASSQSGPGNEKLFF. The DNA for the CDR3 is TGCGCCAGCAGCCAATCGGGTCCCGGGAATGAAAAACTGTTTTTT.

This chain connects TRBV27 to TRBJ1-5; TRBD1 matches 7 bases. CDR1 MNHEY and CDR2 SMNVEV come from the germline V gene (reference sequence). CDR3 size: 13 residues. After removal of 6 bases from V and 7 bases from J, the junction contained 6 bases not matched to a gene. CDR3: CASRPQGQQPQHF. CDR3 DNA sequence: TGTGCCAGCAGACCACAGGGGCAGCAGCCCCAGCATTTT.

This clone was detected only a few times. V and J are TRBV27 and TRBJ2-5, with 7 nucleotides matching TRBD1. Germline CDR1 reads MNHEY; CDR2 reads SMNVEV (reference sequence). The trim removed 5 bases at V and 7 bases at J, leaving 10 bases unmatched. This CDR3 is 14 amino acids long. CDR3 in amino acids: CASSRDRAQRTQYF. The DNA for the CDR3 is TGTGCCAGCAGTCGTGACAGGGCCCAGAGGACCCAGTACTTC.

The chain couples TRBV30 to TRBJ2-1, with 8 bases identical to TRBD2. J lost 3 bases, V lost 2 bases, and 6 bases had no gene match. CDR3 length equals 15 residues. Germline V gives CDR1 GTSNPN, CDR2 SVGIG (reference sequence). CDR3 DNA: TGTGCCTGGAGTCTTACCGGGACTAGCTACAATGAGCAGTTCTTC. It is translated as CAWSLTGTSYNEQFF.

The J gene is TRBJ2-1, the V gene TRBV20-1; D perhaps matches TRBD1 (5 bases). Deletions cut 3 bases from V and 10 bases from J, with 7 bases between. Germline V CDR1 and CDR2: DFQATT, SNEGSKA (reference sequence). The CDR3 sequence is 10 residues long. The CDR3 here is CSARNREQFF. The CDR3 bases are TGCAGTGCTAGGAACAGGGAGCAGTTCTTC.

The chain links TRBV29-1 to TRBJ2-2; 8 bases match TRBD2. CDR3 length: 12 amino acids. The V gene end was trimmed by 6 bases and the J gene end by 4 bases; junction bases not matched to a gene: 1. CDR1 is SQVTM and CDR2 is ANQGSEA in the germline V gene. CDR3 residues: CSVSGSTGELFF. In DNA form, the CDR3 reads TGCAGCGTGAGCGGGAGCACCGGGGAGCTGTTTTTT.

In this sample, this clone turned up a few times. In DNA, the CDR3 is TGTGCCTGGAGTGTATCCCGTGGCTACACCTTC. Translated, it gives CAWSVSRGYTF. The rearrangement uses TRBV30 and TRBJ1-2; D is ambiguous. The CDR3 has 11 residues. Germline V gene lookup returns CDR1 GTSNPN and CDR2 SVGIG (reference sequence). The germline V and J ends were trimmed by 0 bases and 7 bases, with 6 bases remaining between them.

J is TRBJ2-3 and V is TRBV30; tentatively, D is TRBD1 (5 bases). The germline gives CDR1 GTSNPN, CDR2 SVGIG (reference sequence). CDR3 length equals 14 residues. Trimming removed 4 bases from V and 5 bases from J, with 16 bases in between. CDR3 residues: CAWKGMVSGDTQYF. The DNA of the CDR3 is TGTGCCTGGAAGGGGATGGTCTCGGGAGATACGCAGTATTTT.

V gene TRBV6-5 combines with J gene TRBJ1-1; TRBD1 is a possible D gene (5 bases). Deletions cut 6 bases from V and 1 base from J, with 12 bases between. The CDR3 consists of 14 residues. Looked up from germline, CDR1 is MNHEY and CDR2 is SVGAGI. The chain's CDR3 is CASRPGLTNTEAFF. Here the CDR3 DNA reads TGTGCCAGCAGGCCGGGACTGACGAACACTGAAGCTTTCTTT.